This T cell receptor (beta chain) was retrieved from a study of blood T cell repertoires in COVID-19. Overall study context: Some COVID-19 samples were acute and others convalescent; all came from the United States, Italy and Spain. From T cells, B-cell-depleted T cells, or PBMCs came the material, which was cDNA or gDNA.

Per the original methods: How many nucleated cells were present was estimated from reference gene primer amplification. Profiled with immunoSEQ multiplex PCR; TCRdb holds only in-frame clones, not every one. V and J calls and clone size are copied from that table; D and trimming were computed from the DNA. The sample has 200,000 to 250,000 clones, about 86% seen once. This CDR3 region has 16 residues. Germline assignment: CDR1 GTSNPN and CDR2 SVGIG (reference sequence). Trimming at V came to 3 bases and at J to 3 bases, leaving 7 bases not matched to a gene. The V gene is TRBV30, the J gene TRBJ1-6; TRBD1 aligns across 8 bases. Sequences were obtained from peripheral blood. The sequence derives from a man aged 18 to 30 with active or convalescent COVID-19. CDR3 in amino acids: CAWSGAGQGYNSPLHF. The CDR3, as DNA: TGTGCCTGGAGCGGGGCCGGACAGGGCTATAATTCACCCCTCCACTTT. The variable domain in full, with the rest retrieved from reference TRBV30 and TRBJ1-6, is SQTIHQWPATLVQPVGSPLSLECTVEGTSNPNLYWYRQAAGRGLQLLFYSVGIGQISSEVPQNLSASRPQDRQFILSSKKLLLSDSGFYLCAWSGAGQGYNSPLHFGNGTRLTVT.